Following are 25 T cell receptor beta chains from one sample sequenced in a study of response to subunit inactivated influenza vaccine. TCRdb processed the RT-PCR reads anew with MiXCR; each CDR3 protein has one entry. In the table there are about 150,000 distinct CDR3 sequences, about 10% of which are singletons. The sequenced sample was CD8+ T cells sorted from PBMCs, obtained less than 30 months after vaccination. The receptors originated from a man in his fifties or sixties who received an inactivated influenza vaccine.

V gene TRBV12-3 or TRBV12-4 combines with J gene TRBJ2-5; the D gene is possibly TRBD1 (6 bases). V gave up 5 bases and J gave up 2 bases, with 12 bases separating them. The CDR3 spans 14 residues. The chain's CDR3 is CASSTNREQETQYF. The CDR3 DNA is TGTGCCAGCAGTACGAACAGGGAGCAAGAGACCCAGTACTTC.

This clonotype was counted a few times. The CDR3 nucleotides read TGTGCCAGCAGTTACTCCGGAGGGGGCTTTGTCGAGACCCAGTACTTC. This translates into CASSYSGGGFVETQYF. The rearrangement joins TRBV6-2 or TRBV6-3 to TRBJ2-5; D may be TRBD1 (7 bases). The CDR3 has 16 residues. CDR1 MNHEY and CDR2 SVGEGT come from the germline V gene. The ends were cut back, 0 bases at V and 5 bases at J, with 16 bases in the middle.

This clonotype was recorded a few times. The chain recombines TRBV7-8 with TRBJ2-2; the match to TRBD2 covers 8 bases. Per the germline V gene, CDR1 is SGHVS and CDR2 is FQNEAQ. V was pared by 2 bases and J by 6 bases, with 8 bases of the junction left unmatched. This CDR3 is built from 16 residues. CDR3 nucleotides: TGTGCCAGCAGCTTACCCGGGACTAGTATCCCCGGGGAGCTGTTTTTT. It is translated as CASSLPGTSIPGELFF.

The V call is TRBV6-5, the J call TRBJ2-5; possible D gene TRBD1, 6 bases. Germline lookup yields CDR1 MNHEY and CDR2 SVGAGI. Trimming cost V 2 bases and J 5 bases, with 12 bases left between them. The CDR3 has 14 amino acids. The DNA for the CDR3 is TGTGCCAGCAGTTACGAAACAGGGTGGGAGACCCAGTACTTC. Translation gives CASSYETGWETQYF.

The gene calls are TRBV18 and TRBJ2-4, with D tentatively TRBD1 (6 bases). Germline values: CDR1 KGHSH, CDR2 LQKENI. Trimming took 2 bases from V and 7 from J, leaving 9 bases between them. The CDR3 is 13 residues long. CDR3 amino acids: CASSPDRRNIQYF. In DNA, the CDR3 is TGTGCCAGCTCACCAGACAGGCGGAACATTCAGTACTTC. The full variable domain, with the rest looked up from reference TRBV18 and TRBJ2-4, is NAGVMQNPRHLVRRRGQEARLRCSPMKGHSHVYWYRQLPEEGLKFMVYLQKENIIDESGMPKERFSAEFPKEGPSILRIQQVVRGDSAAYFCASSPDRRNIQYFGAGTRLSVL.

This clonotype was observed a few times. The chain is built from TRBV7-2 and TRBJ2-2; D not resolved. The V end lost 1 base, the J end lost 0 bases, and 6 bases lay between the germline ends. The CDR3 is 15 residues long. The V gene's germline CDR1 is SGHTA and CDR2 FQGNSA. The CDR3 spells CASSLDLSNTGELFF. CDR3 bases: TGTGCCAGCAGCTTAGACCTTTCGAACACCGGGGAGCTGTTTTTT.

This chain uses TRBV20-1 with TRBJ2-7, with D uncertain. The ends were cut back, 0 bases at V and 0 bases at J, with 9 bases in the middle. This CDR3 has 14 residues. Germline-derived CDR1 and CDR2 are DFQATT and SNEGSKA (reference sequence). The chain's CDR3 is CSARDLRSSYEQYF. The CDR3 DNA reads TGCAGTGCTAGAGATTTACGGAGCTCCTACGAGCAGTACTTC.

This clonotype has at least ten counts. The chain joins TRBV20-1 to TRBJ1-1; perhaps TRBD1 as D (5 bases). Trimming shortened V by 6 bases and J by 0 bases, and 14 bases separated the two germline ends. This CDR3 region has 14 residues. Germline CDR1 DFQATT, CDR2 SNEGSKA (reference sequence). The CDR3 nucleotides are TGCAGTGCAACTGGGACGGTTCTGAACACTGAAGCTTTCTTT. Amino acids: CSATGTVLNTEAFF.

The table lists this clonotype with a few counts. V gene TRBV7-6 combines with J gene TRBJ2-5; the match to TRBD1 covers 10 bases. With 5 bases clipped from V and 4 bases from J, the junction kept 10 bases outside the gene matches. The CDR3 length is 16 residues. Germline V lookup: CDR1 SGHVS, CDR2 FNYEAQ. Here the CDR3 DNA reads TGTGCCAGCAGCCCCCAGACAGGGGGCGTAGGAGAGACCCAGTACTTC. Translating it yields CASSPQTGGVGETQYF.

The chain employs TRBV28 and TRBJ2-2, with D hard to call. With 2 bases removed from V and 3 bases from J, the gap between germline ends came to 10 bases. The CDR3 is 15 amino acids. Germline values: CDR1 MDHEN, CDR2 SYDVKM. The CDR3 loop reads CASSLLPLDTGELFF. As DNA, the CDR3 is TGTGCCAGCAGTTTACTTCCTCTTGACACCGGGGAGCTGTTTTTT.

This clonotype turned up a few times. J is TRBJ2-7 and V is TRBV18, with D hard to call. CDR3 length: 15 amino acids. CDR1 and CDR2 from the germline V gene are KGHSH and LQKENI. V was trimmed by 1 base and J by 2 bases, leaving 12 bases between them. The CDR3 spells CASSPRNDNTYEQYF. The DNA for the CDR3 is TGTGCCAGCTCACCACGCAACGACAACACCTACGAGCAGTACTTC.

The chain joins TRBV7-8 to TRBJ2-7, with D uncertain. Germline V CDR1 and CDR2: SGHVS, FQNEAQ. V was shortened by 2 bases and J by 2 bases, with 10 bases between the two germline ends. The CDR3 has 14 amino acids. In DNA form, the CDR3 reads TGTGCCAGCAGCTTATGGTTTGGTACCTACGAGCAGTACTTC. Protein sequence: CASSLWFGTYEQYF.

The chain is built from TRBV4-1 and TRBJ2-1; 10 positions agree with TRBD1. V gave up 0 bases and J gave up 0 bases; unmatched junction bases: 2. The CDR3 length is 17 residues. The germline V gene has CDR1 MGHRA and CDR2 YSYEKL. CDR3 nucleotides: TGCGCCAGCAGCCAAGATTGGACAGGGGGCTCCTACAATGAGCAGTTCTTC. Protein: CASSQDWTGGSYNEQFF.

This chain connects TRBV5-1 to TRBJ2-7; D gene unclear. This CDR3 comprises 14 residues. Per germline, CDR1 SGHRS and CDR2 YFSETQ. V lost 0 bases to trimming and J lost 2 bases, with 9 bases between them. CDR3 nucleotide sequence: TGCGCCAGCAGCTTGGGAACGCGGACCTACGAGCAGTACTTC. This codes for CASSLGTRTYEQYF.

The V call is TRBV2, the J call TRBJ2-3; TRBD2 is a possible D gene (5 bases). The CDR3 runs to 12 residues. Germline V gives CDR1 SNHLY, CDR2 FYNNEI. Trimming took 9 bases from V and 4 from J, leaving 11 bases between them. The CDR3 spells CASLDYSDTQYF. Written as DNA, the CDR3 is TGTGCCAGTCTAGACTACTCAGATACGCAGTATTTT.

This clonotype appeared many times. The rearrangement links TRBV4-1 to TRBJ2-1; 8 nucleotides line up with TRBD2. Germline V gene data show CDR1 as MGHRA and CDR2 as YSYEKL. CDR3 length equals 18 residues. J gave up 0 bases and V 0 bases, and 7 bases lay outside the gene matches. DNA for the CDR3: TGCGCCAGCAGCCAAGACCAGAGCGGGACTAGCTCCTACAATGAGCAGTTCTTC. This gives the protein CASSQDQSGTSSYNEQFF.

The chain links TRBV4-2 to TRBJ2-1; 14 nucleotides line up with TRBD2. Germline CDR1 is LGHNA and CDR2 is YNFKEQ. This CDR3 comprises 19 residues. The V gene end was trimmed by 4 bases and the J gene end by 0 bases; junction bases not matched to a gene: 8. CDR3 amino acids: CASSRGLAGGTSSYNEQFF. The CDR3 coding sequence is TGTGCCAGCAGCCGTGGACTAGCGGGAGGTACTAGCTCCTACAATGAGCAGTTCTTC.

The table lists this clonotype with many counts. The chain recombines TRBV28 with TRBJ2-1; TRBD1 agrees at 8 bases. V gave up 3 bases and J gave up 6 bases; unmatched junction bases: 4. CDR3 length: 14 amino acids. The germline V gene has CDR1 MDHEN and CDR2 SYDVKM. Here the CDR3 DNA reads TGTGCCAGCAGTTTGCAGGGGGCAGGCAATGAGCAGTTCTTC. Its translation: CASSLQGAGNEQFF.

V usage is TRBV27 and J usage is TRBJ2-3; 8 nucleotides align to TRBD1. The germline gives CDR1 MNHEY, CDR2 SMNVEV (reference sequence). The CDR3 runs 16 residues. The trim removed 1 base at V and 5 bases at J, leaving 8 bases unmatched. The CDR3 is CASSLYTTGVVDTQYF. For the CDR3, the DNA is TGTGCCAGCAGTTTATACACGACAGGGGTTGTAGATACGCAGTATTTT.

This chain uses TRBV7-8 with TRBJ2-7; D not resolved. The V and J ends lost 1 base and 7 bases respectively, with 8 bases between them. The CDR3 is 12 amino acids. Germline-derived CDR1 and CDR2 are SGHVS and FQNEAQ. The CDR3 sequence: CASSLVVLEQYF. For the CDR3, the DNA is TGTGCCAGCAGCTTAGTTGTTCTGGAGCAGTACTTC.

This clonotype was counted ten times or more. The chain carries TRBV7-8 and TRBJ2-1; D may match TRBD1 or TRBD2 (5 bases each). The CDR3 extends over 15 amino acids. CDR1 is SGHVS, CDR2 FQNEAQ, per germline. V lost 7 bases to trimming and J lost 8 bases, with 21 bases between them. CDR3 coding DNA: TGTGCCAGCACCCCGCCGGGACCGTTTACAGATGAGCAGTTCTTC. It specifies CASTPPGPFTDEQFF.

This clonotype was observed at least ten times. The rearrangement uses TRBV2 and TRBJ2-5, with D tentatively TRBD1 (5 bases). The CDR3 runs 13 residues. CDR1 and CDR2 (germline): SNHLY, FYNNEI. V was pared by 7 bases and J by 4 bases, with 13 bases between. The CDR3 DNA is TGTGCCAGCACCGGAACAGGACGAGAGACCCAGTACTTC. Translated, it gives CASTGTGRETQYF.

This clonotype occurred a few times. This rearrangement joins TRBV4-3 to TRBJ2-7; D perhaps matches TRBD2 (5 bases). Germline-derived CDR1 and CDR2 are LGHNA and YSLEER. The CDR3 consists of 16 residues. V lost 1 base and J 2 bases, leaving 15 bases between the germline ends. CDR3 amino acids: CASSQVSYGVAYEQYF. The CDR3 DNA reads TGCGCCAGCAGCCAAGTCTCCTACGGGGTAGCCTACGAGCAGTACTTC.

This clonotype has just a few counts. The chain links TRBV7-8 to TRBJ2-5; maybe TRBD2 (5 bases). Trimming pared 3 bases from V and 1 base from J, leaving 6 bases between. CDR1 is SGHVS and CDR2 is FQNEAQ in the germline V gene. The CDR3 covers 13 residues. CDR3 in amino acids: CASSFGIQETQYF. The CDR3 region has the DNA TGTGCCAGCAGCTTCGGGATCCAAGAGACCCAGTACTTC.

This clonotype has a count of ten or more. J is TRBJ2-7 and V is TRBV10-3; possible D gene TRBD2, 6 bases. The CDR3 totals 14 residues. The ends were cut back, 0 bases at V and 6 bases at J, with 12 bases in the middle. Germline V gene data show CDR1 as ENHRY and CDR2 as SYGVKD. CDR3 coding DNA: TGTGCCATCAGTGAGTCGGGACTTCGGCGCGAGCAGTACTTC. Protein product: CAISESGLRREQYF.